This T cell receptor (beta chain) is drawn from a study of radiotherapy plus CTLA-4 blockade in lung cancer. Study-wide background: Disease control reached 31%, with objective responses in 15% to 20%.

Sequencing used immunoSEQ multiplex PCR; TCRdb keeps in-frame clones, though not all of them. The table lists about 38,000 clones, over 65% of them singletons, with around 9.5% in the top ten. Participants had chemo-refractory metastatic non-small-cell lung cancer and were treated with focal radiation plus ipilimumab CTLA-4 blockade. CDR3 length: 15 amino acids. V was clipped by 4 bases and J by 1 base, with 14 bases between them. Germline CDR1 is SGHNT and CDR2 is YYREEE (reference sequence). Comment on this clone: What it binds is not known.

Notes on the study in general: TCR clones of tumor origin grew in blood after radiotherapy plus ipilimumab. The authors reported that early blood T cell clone dynamics, with interferon-beta, best predicted response.

The rearrangement joins TRBV5-4 to TRBJ1-1; maybe TRBD1 (6 bases). This receptor was identified in a human donor with non-small cell lung cancer who had stable disease on radiotherapy plus ipilimumab. The sample was peripheral blood, taken from a patient treated with radiotherapy plus ipilimumab. Written as DNA, the CDR3 is TGTGCCAGCAGCCCCGGCCAGGGGCCGAACACTGAAGCTTTCTTT. Its translation: CASSPGQGPNTEAFF.